This T cell receptor (beta chain) was recorded in a study of breast tumors, draining lymph nodes, adjacent tissues. Whole-study results and caveats: Tumor repertoires ranked between lymph nodes and nontumor tissue in diversity, with V and J gene preferences. That most tumor T cells come from lymph nodes remained unproven.

Each CDR3 protein gets one entry after TCRdb re-called the multiplex PCR reads with MiXCR. The sample has 30,000 to 35,000 distinct CDR3 sequences; 63% are singletons. Remarks on this clonotype: What it binds is not known.

The V gene's germline CDR1 is SQVTM and CDR2 ANQGSEA. This CDR3 is built from 13 residues. With 3 bases removed from V and 8 bases from J, the gap between germline ends came to 13 bases. The V and J genes are TRBV29-1 and TRBJ2-2; D not resolved. The sequencing input was breast tumor tissue. The clonotype was recovered from a female donor with breast cancer. Some clones in this sample may be carry-over from other donors' samples. The CDR3 spells CSVDGLGGGELFF. The CDR3 coding sequence is TGCAGCGTTGATGGGCTGGGCGGAGGGGAGCTGTTTTTT.